Sequencing of this T cell receptor beta chain was carried out in a study of beta chain features in type 1 diabetes. As regards this clone: The target antigen is unknown.

J lost 5 bases, V lost 3 bases, and 5 bases had no gene match. The germline CDR1 and CDR2 sequences are LNHDA and SQIVND (reference sequence). This CDR3 is built from 15 residues. Sequenced material consisted of expressed TCRB transcripts (all of the isolated RNA was reverse transcribed). Mean read depth for naive, central memory and regulatory T cell samples was several million reads. Generated by immunoSEQ multiplex PCR, the TCRdb table keeps only in-frame clones and is missing some. In the table there are roughly 350,000 clones, 9.6% of which are singletons. Overall study results and limits: Among patients, naive, central memory and Treg TCRB repertoires appeared more similar than among healthy donors. TCRB CDR3s from Type 1 diabetes patients were moderately but significantly shorter in all four CD4+ subsets. Cells with high TCR expression could be over-represented by cDNA sequencing.

The sample taken for sequencing was central memory CD4+ T cells from blood. The chain uses TRBV19 and TRBJ2-2, with 8 bases matching TRBD1. This clonotype was obtained from a man younger than 40 with type 1 diabetes. DNA of the CDR3: TGTGCCAGTAGTATCCCGGACAGGGTTACCGGGGAGCTGTTTTTT. It translates to CASSIPDRVTGELFF.